This T cell receptor (beta chain) originates from a study of blood T cell repertoires in COVID-19. The CDR3 sequence is 14 residues long. Trimming cost V 4 bases and J 4 bases; bases outside gene matches: 6. Germline CDR1 is SQVTM and CDR2 is ANQGSEA. Clones were sequenced by immunoSEQ multiplex PCR, and TCRdb holds only the in-frame ones, with some missing. The sample shows approximately 100,000 clones, around 85% of them seen only once. The sequence was obtained from a man between 60 and 75 years old with acute or convalescent COVID-19. The sample consisted of peripheral blood. The chain links TRBV29-1 to TRBJ2-5, with 10 bases aligning to TRBD2. CDR3 DNA sequence: TGCAGCGTTGGCTTGGTAGCGGGGGGAGAGACCCAGTACTTC. Translating gives CSVGLVAGGETQYF.